Listed below are T cell receptor beta chains from one sample, sequenced in a study of blood T cell repertoires in COVID-19. The table came from immunoSEQ multiplex PCR; TCRdb's copy has only in-frame clones and leaves some out. The sample holds under 150,000 clones, 75% to 90% seen once. The specimen sequenced was PBMCs or T cells enriched from blood (not recorded which). The receptor set was obtained from a man aged 50 or older in a cohort exposed to, infected with or recovered from COVID-19 (not recorded which). The CDR3 runs from the conserved cysteine through the conserved F or W. A D gene is named only where the DNA matches it firmly. For some rows the clone size is stated as once, few or many, or as a class when expanded; others skip it.

cdr3_aa cdr3_nt j_call v_call clone_size d_call
CASSSTSGGSYEQYF TGTGCCAGCAGTTCAACTAGCGGGGGCTCCTACGAGCAGTACTTC TRBJ2-7 TRBV28 - TRBD2
CASSSTGLLGYTF TGTGCCAGCAGTTCGACAGGGTTGCTTGGCTACACCTTC TRBJ1-2 TRBV6-2/TRBV6-3 - TRBD1
CASSFGQPQHF TGTGCCAGCAGTTTCGGTCAGCCCCAGCATTTT TRBJ1-5 TRBV12-3/TRBV12-4 - -
CASEPRGNYGYTF TGTGCCAGTGAGCCCCGGGGTAACTATGGCTACACCTTC TRBJ1-2 TRBV19 - -
CASSFSLRGLAGDTQYF TGCGCCAGCAGCTTTTCCCTTAGGGGACTAGCGGGGGATACGCAGTATTTT TRBJ2-3 TRBV5-1 - TRBD2
CASSGLAVYNEQFF TGTGCCAGCAGCGGACTAGCGGTCTACAATGAGCAGTTCTTC TRBJ2-1 TRBV7-8 - TRBD2
CASSSGTSDEQFF TGCGCCAGCAGCTCGGGAACTAGCGATGAGCAGTTCTTC TRBJ2-1 TRBV5-1 few TRBD2
CASSLVGGTGELFF TGTGCCAGCAGCTTGGTGGGGGGCACCGGGGAGCTGTTTTTT TRBJ2-2 TRBV7-2 - -
CASRGRDTQYF TGTGCCAGTCGGGGGAGAGATACGCAGTATTTT TRBJ2-3 TRBV19 - -
CASSLEPGTTAYEQYF TGTGCCAGCAGCTTAGAGCCGGGGACAACAGCCTACGAGCAGTACTTC TRBJ2-7 TRBV7-8 - -
CASSPSSGLEQYF TGTGCCAGCAGCCCCTCCTCAGGCCTAGAGCAGTACTTC TRBJ2-7 TRBV9 - -
CASTWQGADGELFF TGTGCCAGCACTTGGCAGGGGGCGGACGGGGAGCTGTTTTTT TRBJ2-2 TRBV6-5 - TRBD1
CASSHPGGTQPQHF TGCGCCAGCAGTCACCCGGGGGGAACGCAGCCCCAGCATTTT TRBJ1-5 TRBV23-1 once -
CASSRQGMGVYEQYF TGTGCCAGCAGCCGACAGGGGATGGGGGTTTACGAGCAGTACTTC TRBJ2-7 TRBV4-2 - TRBD1
CASSPDRDWEQYF TGCGCCAGCAGCCCGGACAGGGATTGGGAGCAGTACTTC TRBJ2-7 TRBV4-1 - TRBD1
CASSRNRQVLREQYF TGTGCCAGCAGCCGAAACCGACAAGTCCTACGAGAGCAGTACTTC TRBJ2-7 TRBV21-1 - -
CASSLESGPGGYTF TGTGCCAGCAGCTTAGAGTCAGGGCCCGGTGGCTACACCTTC TRBJ1-2 TRBV7-2 - -
CASSPIASSYEQYF TGTGCCAGCAGCCCGATAGCGAGCTCCTACGAGCAGTACTTC TRBJ2-7 TRBV7-2 - -
CASSQLVPGELFF TGTGCCAGCAGTCAACTAGTCCCCGGGGAGCTGTTTTTT TRBJ2-2 TRBV27 - -
CASSLGGQTRTDTQYF TGTGCCAGCAGCTTAGGGGGACAGACTCGCACAGATACGCAGTATTTT TRBJ2-3 TRBV7-9 - TRBD1
CASSGAGDLKAEQFF TGTGCCAGCAGCGGGGCAGGGGATTTGAAGGCTGAGCAGTTCTTC TRBJ2-1 TRBV5-4 - -
CSVEADSYEQYF TGCAGCGTTGAAGCGGACAGCTACGAGCAGTACTTC TRBJ2-7 TRBV29-1 - -
CASSQEGSYEQYF TGTGCCAGCAGTCAGGAGGGAAGTTACGAGCAGTACTTC TRBJ2-7 TRBV4-2 - -